This paragraph covers one TCR beta chain sequence. The antigen is unknown. Germline V gene lookup returns CDR1 SEHNR and CDR2 FQNEAQ (reference sequence). The CDR3 length is 15 residues. V lost 10 bases and J lost 6; bases outside the gene matches: 14. The entry originates in a study of T cell repertoires in cytomegalovirus infection. One entry per CDR3 protein, called by TCRdb with MiXCR from the reads. The sample consists of approximately 390,000 distinct CDR3 sequences, nearly 35% of them appearing once. This sequence originates from a human donor in good health (CMV status not recorded). Some clones in this sample may be carry-over from other donors' samples. The starting material was cultured PBMCs, obtained from culture after CMV antigen stimulation. The chain has TRBV7-9 and TRBJ2-2; TRBD2 agrees at 7 bases. The CDR3 sequence is CATPPPTSRSGELFF. The CDR3, as DNA: TGTGCCACCCCCCCCCCGACTAGCCGATCCGGGGAGCTGTTTTTT.